These 2 T cell receptor beta chains were all obtained from the same sample, sequenced in a study of blood T cells in healthy people across ages. Using a J-beta primer mix together with a sample-barcoded 5' primer, a second PCR was run for about 6 to 11 cycles. MiXCR was run by TCRdb on the 5' RACE reads, yielding one entry per CDR3 protein. The sample consists of 1.6 million or so distinct CDR3 sequences, roughly 32% of them appearing once. Sequencing was done on a sample of blood. These receptors were collected from a woman aged 25-40 years in good health.

The chain couples TRBV28 to TRBJ1-5; D is unresolved. This CDR3 is built from 16 residues. Trimming stripped 0 bases from V and 0 bases from J, with 9 bases between. CDR1 MDHEN and CDR2 SYDVKM come from the germline V gene. This CDR3 is CASSLWPVASNQPQHF. The CDR3 DNA is TGTGCCAGCAGTTTATGGCCCGTTGCTAGCAATCAGCCCCAGCATTTT. Together with reference TRBV28 and TRBJ1-5, the CDR3 gives the full variable domain: DVKVTQSSRYLVKRTGEKVFLECVQDMDHENMFWYRQDPGLGLRLIYFSYDVKMKEKGDIPEGYSVSREKKERFSLILESASTNQTSMYLCASSLWPVASNQPQHFGDGTRLSIL.

V and J are TRBV7-2 and TRBJ1-2; weak D call: TRBD1 (6 bases). This CDR3 comprises 16 residues. The ends were cut back, 1 base at V and 3 bases at J, with 15 bases in the middle. Germline V gene lookup returns CDR1 SGHTA and CDR2 FQGNSA. CDR3 coding DNA: TGTACCAGCAGCTTAGGGGCACGCGGGGGCGACTATGGCTACACCTTC. Protein sequence: CTSSLGARGGDYGYTF.